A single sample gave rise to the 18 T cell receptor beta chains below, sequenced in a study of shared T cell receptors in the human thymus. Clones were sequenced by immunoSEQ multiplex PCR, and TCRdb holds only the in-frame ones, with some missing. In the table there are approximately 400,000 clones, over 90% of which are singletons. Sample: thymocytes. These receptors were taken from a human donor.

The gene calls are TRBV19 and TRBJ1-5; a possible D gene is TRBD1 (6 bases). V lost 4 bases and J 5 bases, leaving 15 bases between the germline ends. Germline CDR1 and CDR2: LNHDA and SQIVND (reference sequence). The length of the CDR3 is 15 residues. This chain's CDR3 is CASSRREGGDQPQHF. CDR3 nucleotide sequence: TGTGCCAGTAGTAGGAGGGAGGGGGGCGATCAGCCCCAGCATTTT.

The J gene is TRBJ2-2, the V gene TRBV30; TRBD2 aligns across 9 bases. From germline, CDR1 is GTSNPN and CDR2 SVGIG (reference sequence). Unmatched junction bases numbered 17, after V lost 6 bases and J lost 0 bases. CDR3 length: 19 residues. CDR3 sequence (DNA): TGTGCCTGCCGGGGACTAGCCCACCTAGTGAAATCGAACACCGGGGAGCTGTTTTTT. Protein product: CACRGLAHLVKSNTGELFF.

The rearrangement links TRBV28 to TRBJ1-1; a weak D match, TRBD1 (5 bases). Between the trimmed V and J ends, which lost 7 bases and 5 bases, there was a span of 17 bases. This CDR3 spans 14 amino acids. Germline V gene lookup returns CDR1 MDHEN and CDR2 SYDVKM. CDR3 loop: CASTPREGCTEAFF. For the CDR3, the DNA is TGTGCCAGCACCCCCAGGGAAGGTTGTACTGAAGCTTTCTTT.

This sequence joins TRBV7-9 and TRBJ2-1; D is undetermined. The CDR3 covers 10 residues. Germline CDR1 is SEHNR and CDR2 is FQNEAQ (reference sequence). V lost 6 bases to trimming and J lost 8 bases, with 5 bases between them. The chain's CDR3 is CASSGDEQFF. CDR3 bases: TGTGCCAGCAGTGGGGATGAGCAGTTCTTC.

The DNA for the CDR3 is TGCGCCAGCAGCTTGGAGCGGGAATTCAATGAGCAGTTCTTC. Amino acid sequence: CASSLEREFNEQFF. The chain uses TRBV5-1 and TRBJ2-1; 7 nucleotides agree with TRBD2. There are 14 residues in the CDR3. Looked up from germline, CDR1 is SGHRS and CDR2 is YFSETQ. Trimming took 0 bases from V and 6 from J; bases not matched to a gene: 3.

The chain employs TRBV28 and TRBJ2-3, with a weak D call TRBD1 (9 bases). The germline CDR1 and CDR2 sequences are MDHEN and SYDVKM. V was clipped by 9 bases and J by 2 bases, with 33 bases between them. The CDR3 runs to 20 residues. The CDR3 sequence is CASNLTGTGSSGSPTDTQYF. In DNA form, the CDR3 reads TGTGCCAGTAACCTCACCGGGACAGGGTCCAGCGGGAGCCCCACAGATACGCAGTATTTT.

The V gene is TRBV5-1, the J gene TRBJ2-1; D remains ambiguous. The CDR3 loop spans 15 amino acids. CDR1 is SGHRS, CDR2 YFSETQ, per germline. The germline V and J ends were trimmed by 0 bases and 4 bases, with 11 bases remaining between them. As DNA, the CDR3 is TGCGCCAGCAGCTTGGGTAGAGAGCAGTACAATGAGCAGTTCTTC. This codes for CASSLGREQYNEQFF. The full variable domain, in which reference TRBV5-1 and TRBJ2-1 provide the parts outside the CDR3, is KAGVTQTPRYLIKTRGQQVTLSCSPISGHRSVSWYQQTPGQGLQFLFEYFSETQRNKGNFPGRFSGRQFSNSRSEMNVSTLELGDSALYLCASSLGREQYNEQFFGPGTRLTVL.

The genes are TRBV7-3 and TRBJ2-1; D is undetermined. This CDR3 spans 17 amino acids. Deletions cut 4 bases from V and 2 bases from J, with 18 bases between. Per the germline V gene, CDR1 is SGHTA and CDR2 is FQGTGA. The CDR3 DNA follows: TGTGCCAGCAGCTCCCCCCAAGTGGATTTAACCTACAATGAGCAGTTCTTC. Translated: CASSSPQVDLTYNEQFF.

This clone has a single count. CDR3 protein: CASSLKSDSGNTIYF. CDR3 DNA sequence: TGTGCCAGCAGTTTAAAATCCGATTCTGGAAACACCATATATTTT. The chain combines TRBV27 with TRBJ1-3; D is undetermined. CDR1 is MNHEY, CDR2 SMNVEV, per germline (reference sequence). Trimming stripped 2 bases from V and 1 base from J, with 9 bases between. This CDR3 comprises 15 residues.

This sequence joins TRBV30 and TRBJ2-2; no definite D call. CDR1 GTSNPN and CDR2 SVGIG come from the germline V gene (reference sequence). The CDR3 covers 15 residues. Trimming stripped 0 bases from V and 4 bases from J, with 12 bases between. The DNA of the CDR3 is TGTGCCTGGAGTGTTGTGGCCCCGGGCACCGGGGAGCTGTTTTTT. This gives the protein CAWSVVAPGTGELFF.

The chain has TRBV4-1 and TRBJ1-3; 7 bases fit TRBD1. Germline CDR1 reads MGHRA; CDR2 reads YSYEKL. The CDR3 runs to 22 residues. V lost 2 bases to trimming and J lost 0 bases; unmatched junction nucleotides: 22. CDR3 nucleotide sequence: TGCGCCAGCAGCCAAAAACATCGGGACAGCGCTAACCTCGACCTCTCTGGAAACACCATATATTTT. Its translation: CASSQKHRDSANLDLSGNTIYF.

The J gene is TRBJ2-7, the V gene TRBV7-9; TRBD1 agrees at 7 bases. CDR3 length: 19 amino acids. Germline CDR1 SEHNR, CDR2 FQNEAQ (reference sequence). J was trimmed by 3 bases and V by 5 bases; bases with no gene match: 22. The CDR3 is CASSPNRKQTGQQYYEQYF. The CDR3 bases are TGTGCCAGCAGCCCCAACCGGAAACAAACGGGACAGCAATACTACGAGCAGTACTTC.

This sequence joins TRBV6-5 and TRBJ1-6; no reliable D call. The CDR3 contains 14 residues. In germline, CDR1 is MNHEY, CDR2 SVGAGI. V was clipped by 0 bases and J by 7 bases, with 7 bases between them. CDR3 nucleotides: TGTGCCAGCAGTTACTCGATAGGAAATTCACCCCTCCACTTT. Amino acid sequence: CASSYSIGNSPLHF.

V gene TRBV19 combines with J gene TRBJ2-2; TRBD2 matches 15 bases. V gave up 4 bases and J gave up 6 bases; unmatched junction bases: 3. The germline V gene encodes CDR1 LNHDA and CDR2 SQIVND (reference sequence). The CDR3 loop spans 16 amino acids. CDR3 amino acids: CASSNGLAGGSGELFF. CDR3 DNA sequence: TGTGCCAGTAGTAACGGACTAGCGGGAGGGTCCGGGGAGCTGTTTTTT.

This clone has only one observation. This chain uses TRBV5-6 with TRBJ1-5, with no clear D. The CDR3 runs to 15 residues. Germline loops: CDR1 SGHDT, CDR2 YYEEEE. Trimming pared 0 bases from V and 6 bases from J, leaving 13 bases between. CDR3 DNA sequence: TGTGCCAGCAGCTTGGCAGGTACTGGCCTTCAGCCCCAGCATTTT. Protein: CASSLAGTGLQPQHF.

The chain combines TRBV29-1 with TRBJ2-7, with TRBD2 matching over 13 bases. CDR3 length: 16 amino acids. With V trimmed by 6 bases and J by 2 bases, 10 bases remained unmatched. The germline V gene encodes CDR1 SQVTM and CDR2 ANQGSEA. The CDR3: CSVQDGTSGAPYEQYF. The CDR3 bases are TGCAGCGTCCAAGACGGGACTAGCGGGGCCCCCTACGAGCAGTACTTC.

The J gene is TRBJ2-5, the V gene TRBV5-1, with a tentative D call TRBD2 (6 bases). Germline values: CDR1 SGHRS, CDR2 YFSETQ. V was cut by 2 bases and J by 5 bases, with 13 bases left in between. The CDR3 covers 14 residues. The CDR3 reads CASSFPGAHETQYF. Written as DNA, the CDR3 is TGCGCCAGCAGCTTCCCGGGAGCCCATGAGACCCAGTACTTC.

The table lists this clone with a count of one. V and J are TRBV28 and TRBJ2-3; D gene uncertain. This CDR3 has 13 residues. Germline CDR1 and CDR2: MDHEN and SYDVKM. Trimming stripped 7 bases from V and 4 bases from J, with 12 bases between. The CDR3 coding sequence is TGTGCCAGCACGCGTAAGTGGCCAGATACGCAGTATTTT. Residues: CASTRKWPDTQYF.